This T cell receptor beta chain stems from a study of cytomegalovirus exposure and HLA in healthy donors. Broader study findings: The study designated fewer than 200 TCR beta chains cytomegalovirus-associated. Reported performance of the classifier showed diagnosis of cytomegalovirus status with high specificity and sensitivity.

To note about this clone: Its target is unknown.

These donors were members of the approximately 120-subject validation cohort, a group separate from the approximately 640-subject first cohort. The V and J ends lost 8 bases and 4 bases respectively, with 12 bases between them. The CDR3 is 13 amino acids. The germline CDR1 and CDR2 sequences are MNHEY and SMNVEV (reference sequence). Measured with immunoSEQ multiplex PCR; TCRdb has only the in-frame clones, and not every one. The sample holds some 150,000 clones, 86% seen once. Sequencing input: PBMCs. This chain uses TRBV27 with TRBJ1-5; unclear D gene. This TCR came from a human donor in good health. The CDR3 reads CASWKDWNQPQHF. CDR3 coding DNA: TGTGCCAGCTGGAAGGACTGGAATCAGCCCCAGCATTTT.